This TCR beta chain comes out of a study of cytomegalovirus exposure and HLA in healthy donors. Study results and limitations: For most TCR beta V segments, an earlier analysis put the productive rate at about 87% or about 30% of the time. There were several of the most significant clusters that appeared linked to common viral pathogens in a later analysis.

Of note for this clone: Its antigen is currently unknown.

Trimming removed 0 bases at V and 6 bases at J, with 7 bases between. Per the germline V gene, CDR1 is MGHRA and CDR2 is YSYEKL. The CDR3 runs 13 residues. The PCR contained 60 Vbeta and 13 Jbeta primers. Clones were sequenced by immunoSEQ multiplex PCR, and TCRdb holds only the in-frame ones, with some missing. This table holds tens of thousands of clones, around three quarters found once. The sequencing input was PBMCs. The genes are TRBV4-1 and TRBJ2-3, with D possibly being TRBD2 (6 bases). The TCR comes from a man aged 25 to 40 in good health and CMV-seropositive. The CDR3 reads CASSQDGGDTQYF. The CDR3 bases are TGCGCCAGCAGCCAAGATGGGGGGGATACGCAGTATTTT.